The 9 T cell receptor beta chains presented below share a single source sample, sequenced in a study of vaccination and CD4 T cells after COVID-19. Specified treatment: approximately nine-day PBMC culture with coronavirus spike peptide pools or control peptides (ViraFEST assay). For these receptors, no antigen is known. At the Johns Hopkins FTIC core, DNA taken from cultured CD4+ T cells was sequenced by way of the Oncomine TCR Beta short-read assay. TCRdb ran MiXCR on the PCR reads and lists one entry per CDR3 protein. The sample lists fewer than 20,000 distinct CDR3 sequences; around two fifths were seen once. The source was CD4+ T cells from blood, cultured in vitro, collected after SARS-CoV-2 vaccination. The receptors here all came from a human donor who had recovered from COVID-19.

The chain has TRBV19 and TRBJ2-7; 7 bases are a match to TRBD1. The V gene end was trimmed by 5 bases and the J gene end by 5 bases; junction bases not matched to a gene: 3. Germline V gives CDR1 LNHDA, CDR2 SQIVND (reference sequence). This CDR3 has 12 amino acids. The CDR3 DNA reads as TGTGCCAGTAGTGTCCAGGGGGACGAGCAGTACTTC. It codes for CASSVQGDEQYF.

V usage is TRBV20-1 and J usage is TRBJ1-6; D unclear. The V gene's germline CDR1 is DFQATT and CDR2 SNEGSKA (reference sequence). This CDR3 has 15 amino acids. V lost 0 bases and J lost 6, with 12 bases in between. The CDR3 reads CSARDRIGSNSPLHF. CDR3 DNA sequence: TGCAGTGCTAGAGATCGGATAGGATCTAATTCACCCCTCCACTTT.

This clonotype was counted a few times. The chain employs TRBV27 and TRBJ1-2, with 8 positions matching TRBD1. CDR1 is MNHEY and CDR2 is SMNVEV in the germline V gene (reference sequence). The CDR3 spans 14 residues. The CDR3 sequence is CATGRDRGGYGYTF. The DNA for the CDR3 is TGTGCTACCGGGAGAGACAGGGGTGGCTATGGCTACACCTTC.

The CDR3 coding sequence is TGTGCCAGCAGCCCATGGGGGACAGGGCTTAAAATGAACACTGAAGCTTTCTTT. Its translation: CASSPWGTGLKMNTEAFF. V is TRBV11-2 and J is TRBJ1-1; TRBD1 aligns across 9 bases. This CDR3 comprises 18 residues. J was trimmed by 0 bases and V by 5 bases; bases with no gene match: 13. CDR1 and CDR2 (germline): SGHAT, FQNNGV.

The V and J genes are TRBV27 and TRBJ2-7; the match to TRBD2 covers 10 bases. V lost 5 bases and J lost 9; bases outside the gene matches: 13. The CDR3 spans 15 residues. Germline values: CDR1 MNHEY, CDR2 SMNVEV (reference sequence). The CDR3 is CASSAYSGGILGQYF. CDR3 bases: TGTGCCAGCAGTGCCTATAGCGGGGGGATTCTTGGGCAGTACTTC.

A few counts support this clonotype. The rearrangement joins TRBV2 to TRBJ1-2; 8 bases are a match to TRBD1. With 5 bases clipped from V and 7 bases from J, the junction kept 9 bases outside the gene matches. This CDR3 is built from 14 residues. Germline CDR1 SNHLY, CDR2 FYNNEI. The CDR3 loop reads CASSRDRNEGGYTF. For the CDR3, the DNA is TGTGCCAGCAGTAGGGACAGGAATGAGGGTGGCTACACCTTC.

The chain uses TRBV2 and TRBJ2-2; the match to TRBD2 covers 7 bases. With 9 bases clipped from V and 4 bases from J, the junction kept 8 bases outside the gene matches. Germline V gene lookup returns CDR1 SNHLY and CDR2 FYNNEI. The CDR3 has 14 amino acids. The CDR3 DNA sequence: TGTGCCAGTGAACGGGGGGTACTCACCGGGGAGCTGTTTTTT. Translating it yields CASERGVLTGELFF.

CDR3 nucleotides: TGCAGTGCTGAAAGGGGGTTTCCCGGGGAGCTGTTTTTT. Encoded protein: CSAERGFPGELFF. The chain couples TRBV20-1 to TRBJ2-2; D perhaps matches TRBD1 (6 bases). CDR3 size: 13 residues. CDR1 is DFQATT, CDR2 SNEGSKA, per germline (reference sequence). With 5 bases removed from V and 6 bases from J, the gap between germline ends came to 13 bases.

This rearrangement joins TRBV7-3 to TRBJ2-2, with TRBD2 identical over 12 bases. The CDR3 length is 18 residues. Trimming took 0 bases from V and 7 from J; bases not matched to a gene: 9. Germline V lookup: CDR1 SGHTA, CDR2 FQGTGA. CDR3 protein: CASSLTRTSGRKDGELFF. CDR3 DNA sequence: TGTGCCAGCAGCTTAACAAGAACTAGCGGGAGGAAAGACGGGGAGCTGTTTTTT.